What follows are 20 T cell receptor beta chains derived from one specimen sequenced in a study of cytomegalovirus exposure and HLA in healthy donors. The PCR ran on 60 Vbeta and 13 Jbeta primers. TCRdb's table, derived via immunoSEQ multiplex PCR, lists solely in-frame clones and lacks some. The data hold around 200,000 clones, with 70% to 80% observed a single time. Material: PBMCs. These receptors were obtained from a woman aged 25 to 39 in good health and CMV-seropositive.

The chain has TRBV19 and TRBJ2-3; 8 bases match TRBD1. Losses at the gene ends were 6 bases for V and 0 bases for J; bases not matched to a gene: 17. In germline, CDR1 is LNHDA, CDR2 SQIVND (reference sequence). This CDR3 contains 19 residues. In nucleotides, the CDR3 is TGTGCCAGTAGAATGACAGGGGACCCGCTAGCAAAAAGCACAGATACGCAGTATTTT. It encodes CASRMTGDPLAKSTDTQYF.

The V and J genes are TRBV10-1 and TRBJ2-3; TRBD2 aligns across 8 bases. Germline CDR1 and CDR2: WNHNN and SYGVQD (reference sequence). V lost 6 bases to trimming and J lost 0 bases; unmatched junction nucleotides: 11. This CDR3 has 17 amino acids. CDR3: CASSSAGAGESTDTQYF. As DNA, the CDR3 is TGCGCCAGCAGCTCGGCGGGAGCGGGGGAAAGCACAGATACGCAGTATTTT.

The chain recombines TRBV5-6 with TRBJ1-1; TRBD1 matches 7 bases. Germline V gene lookup returns CDR1 SGHDT and CDR2 YYEEEE. CDR3 length: 14 amino acids. V was clipped by 5 bases and J by 1 base; unmatched bases: 5. The CDR3 bases are TGTGCCAGCAGTCCCAGGACAGGGAACACTGAAGCTTTCTTT. This codes for CASSPRTGNTEAFF.

This chain joins TRBV5-1 and TRBJ2-5; 11 positions match TRBD2. The CDR3 covers 14 residues. The germline V gene encodes CDR1 SGHRS and CDR2 YFSETQ. V was clipped by 3 bases and J by 4 bases; unmatched bases: 2. This CDR3 is CASSYGLAGETQYF. Written as DNA, the CDR3 is TGCGCCAGCAGCTATGGACTAGCGGGAGAGACCCAGTACTTC.

V is TRBV28 and J is TRBJ2-1; 12 nucleotides align to TRBD2. Germline CDR1 is MDHEN and CDR2 is SYDVKM. This CDR3 is 16 amino acids long. With 5 bases clipped from V and 7 bases from J, the junction kept 9 bases outside the gene matches. In DNA, the CDR3 is TGTGCCAGCAGTCACCCTAGCGGGGGGGCCGGGAATGAGCAGTTCTTC. Translating it yields CASSHPSGGAGNEQFF.

This clone was recorded only once. V gene TRBV15 combines with J gene TRBJ2-3; D remains unclear. V dropped 1 base and J dropped 4 bases, with 15 bases sitting between them. The CDR3 is 16 amino acids. CDR1 is LNHNV and CDR2 is YYDKDF in the germline V gene (reference sequence). Here the CDR3 DNA reads TGTGCCACCAGCAGAGCGGGTCTGTCGGGTTCAGATACGCAGTATTTT. It codes for CATSRAGLSGSDTQYF.

The chain joins TRBV11-2 to TRBJ1-1, with TRBD1 matching over 9 bases. This CDR3 comprises 15 residues. V dropped 4 bases and J dropped 5; count of bases not matched to a gene: 8. Germline lookup yields CDR1 SGHAT and CDR2 FQNNGV. CDR3 sequence (DNA): TGTGCCAGCAGCTACCGACAGGGGGGAGGAACTGAAGCTTTCTTT. Translation: CASSYRQGGGTEAFF.

The gene calls are TRBV18 and TRBJ2-7; no firm D call. CDR1 is KGHSH and CDR2 is LQKENI in the germline V gene. Trimming took off 1 base at V and 6 bases at J, with 10 bases between the two ends. This CDR3 comprises 13 residues. The chain's CDR3 is CASSPRSGTEQYF. The CDR3 DNA follows: TGTGCCAGCTCACCACGTTCAGGAACCGAGCAGTACTTC.

The CDR3 here is CASSLGHAGVNYGYTF. For the CDR3, the DNA is TGTGCCAGCAGCTTGGGGCACGCGGGGGTGAACTATGGCTACACCTTC. The chain recombines TRBV5-4 with TRBJ1-2, with D perhaps matching TRBD1 (5 bases). With 0 bases removed from V and 2 bases from J, the gap between germline ends came to 14 bases. Germline V lookup: CDR1 SGHNT, CDR2 YYREEE (reference sequence). The CDR3 is 16 amino acids.

J is TRBJ1-2 and V is TRBV7-9; a possible D gene is TRBD1 (6 bases). The CDR3 runs to 15 residues. Germline assignment: CDR1 SEHNR and CDR2 FQNEAQ (reference sequence). Trimming took 5 bases from V and 6 from J, leaving 19 bases between them. This chain's CDR3 is CASSAAWGGGDGYTF. CDR3 coding DNA: TGTGCCAGCAGCGCGGCATGGGGGGGCGGTGATGGCTACACCTTC.

The rearrangement uses TRBV5-1 and TRBJ2-6; D gene uncertain. Germline-derived CDR1 and CDR2 are SGHRS and YFSETQ. Trimming left V 0 bases short and J 4 bases short, with 5 bases between. The CDR3 extends over 14 amino acids. CDR3: CASSLAVGANVLTF. The CDR3 coding sequence is TGCGCCAGCAGCTTGGCGGTGGGGGCCAACGTCCTGACTTTC.

With respect to this clone: The sample has other DNA sequences that encode this CDR3 too. The chain combines TRBV9 with TRBJ2-1; 7 nucleotides match TRBD2. This CDR3 region has 14 residues. CDR1 SGDLS and CDR2 YYNGEE come from the germline V gene. V lost 0 bases, J lost 4 bases, and 1 base stayed unmatched. The DNA for the CDR3 is TGTGCCAGCAGCGTAGCGGGACTATACAATGAGCAGTTCTTC. This gives the protein CASSVAGLYNEQFF.

The chain employs TRBV19 and TRBJ1-1, with a tentative D call TRBD1 (6 bases). Germline V CDR1 and CDR2: LNHDA, SQIVND (reference sequence). This CDR3 has 15 amino acids. The V end was cut by 0 bases, the J end by 11 bases, with 19 bases between. The DNA for the CDR3 is TGTGCCAGTAGTATAGACCACTGGACAGTGGAGACGGCTTTCTTT. The encoded protein is CASSIDHWTVETAFF. Full variable domain (missing parts from reference TRBV19 and TRBJ1-1): DGGITQSPKYLFRKEGQNVTLSCEQNLNHDAMYWYRQDPGQGLRLIYYSQIVNDFQKGDIAEGYSVSREKKESFPLTVTSAQKNPTAFYLCASSIDHWTVETAFFGQGTRLTVV.

This chain links TRBV7-9 with TRBJ2-2; unclear D gene. This CDR3 is 15 amino acids long. Per germline, CDR1 SEHNR and CDR2 FQNEAQ (reference sequence). Trimming stripped 5 bases from V and 6 bases from J, with 16 bases between. The chain's CDR3 is CASSPGPTLSGELFF. The CDR3 DNA sequence: TGTGCCAGCAGCCCCGGCCCGACATTATCCGGGGAGCTGTTTTTT. The variable domain in full, completed from reference TRBV7-9 and TRBJ2-2, reads DTGVSQNPRHKITKRGQNVTFRCDPISEHNRLYWYRQTLGQGPEFLTYFQNEAQLEKSRLLSDRFSAERPKGSFSTLEIQRTEQGDSAMYLCASSPGPTLSGELFFGEGSRLTVL.

CDR3 nucleotides: TGTGCCAGCAGCTTAGTCCAGGGCAATAGACAGTACTTC. Amino acid sequence: CASSLVQGNRQYF. The V gene is TRBV7-2, the J gene TRBJ2-7, with a tentative D call TRBD1 (5 bases). Germline-derived CDR1 and CDR2 are SGHTA and FQGNSA. Trimming shortened V by 1 base and J by 10 bases, and 14 bases separated the two germline ends. The CDR3 contains 13 residues.

This clone was detected only once. The J gene is TRBJ2-5, the V gene TRBV18; D possibly corresponds to TRBD1 (6 bases). The germline CDR1 and CDR2 sequences are KGHSH and LQKENI. The CDR3 is 14 residues long. V lost 3 bases and J lost 4, with 12 bases in between. CDR3 in amino acids: CASSPSRGAETQYF. The CDR3 DNA reads as TGTGCCAGCTCACCTTCCAGGGGTGCAGAGACCCAGTACTTC.

The rearrangement uses TRBV4-3 and TRBJ2-1, with 8 bases aligning to TRBD2. Germline assignment: CDR1 LGHNA and CDR2 YSLEER. The CDR3 contains 16 residues. J lost 4 bases, V lost 1 base, and 6 bases had no gene match. The CDR3 is CASSQVAGRGYNEQFF. The CDR3 DNA reads TGCGCCAGCAGCCAAGTAGCGGGAAGGGGGTACAATGAGCAGTTCTTC.

The chain combines TRBV5-4 with TRBJ2-1; D remains unclear. This CDR3 contains 14 residues. The V end was cut by 4 bases, the J end by 3 bases, with 11 bases between. The germline CDR1 and CDR2 sequences are SGHNT and YYREEE (reference sequence). CDR3 region: CASSPYRDYNEQFF. The CDR3 nucleotides are TGTGCCAGCAGCCCTTACAGAGACTACAATGAGCAGTTCTTC.

The chain links TRBV27 to TRBJ1-4; weak D call: TRBD1 (6 bases). Germline loops: CDR1 MNHEY, CDR2 SMNVEV (reference sequence). V lost 5 bases and J lost 6, with 16 bases in between. This CDR3 contains 15 residues. DNA of the CDR3: TGTGCCAGCAGTGCATTACAGGGTTGGGATGAAAAACTGTTTTTT. Amino acids: CASSALQGWDEKLFF.

In regard to this clone: The sample contains more than one DNA sequence encoding this CDR3. V usage is TRBV7-2 and J usage is TRBJ1-5; 9 bases are shared with TRBD1. The CDR3 sequence is 15 residues long. J was trimmed by 0 bases and V by 5 bases; bases with no gene match: 2. Germline CDR1 reads SGHTA; CDR2 reads FQGNSA. The chain's CDR3 is CASSLGQGSNQPQHF. In DNA form, the CDR3 reads TGTGCCAGCAGCCTGGGACAGGGTAGCAATCAGCCCCAGCATTTT. Together with reference TRBV7-2 and TRBJ1-5, the CDR3 gives the full variable domain: GAGVSQSPSNKVTEKGKDVELRCDPISGHTALYWYRQSLGQGLEFLIYFQGNSAPDKSGLPSDRFSAERTGGSVSTLTIQRTQQEDSAVYLCASSLGQGSNQPQHFGDGTRLSIL.